This TCR beta chain stems from a study of blood T cell repertoires in COVID-19. For the study at large: COVID-19 samples, acute and convalescent, were from the United States, Italy and Spain. PBMCs, B-cell-depleted T cells, or T cells provided the cDNA or gDNA that made up the material.

The CDR3 has 13 amino acids. The ends were cut back, 4 bases at V and 5 bases at J, with 11 bases in the middle. From germline, CDR1 is SGDLS and CDR2 YYNGEE. Authors' analysis steps: From reference gene primer amplification, estimates of nucleated cell counts were derived. Assay: immunoSEQ multiplex PCR; the TCRdb copy retains only in-frame clones and omits some. The V and J calls and clone size were taken over from that table, and D and trimming were inferred from the DNA. This sample carries 100,000 to 150,000 clones, around nine tenths of them seen once, and the ten largest clones take about 2%. The sequence derives from a man between 70 and 80 years old with active COVID-19. Sequenced sample: peripheral blood. The chain joins TRBV9 to TRBJ2-3; tentatively, D is TRBD1 (8 bases). This CDR3 is CASSHRGGDTQYF. Written as DNA, the CDR3 is TGTGCCAGCAGCCACAGGGGGGGAGATACGCAGTATTTT.